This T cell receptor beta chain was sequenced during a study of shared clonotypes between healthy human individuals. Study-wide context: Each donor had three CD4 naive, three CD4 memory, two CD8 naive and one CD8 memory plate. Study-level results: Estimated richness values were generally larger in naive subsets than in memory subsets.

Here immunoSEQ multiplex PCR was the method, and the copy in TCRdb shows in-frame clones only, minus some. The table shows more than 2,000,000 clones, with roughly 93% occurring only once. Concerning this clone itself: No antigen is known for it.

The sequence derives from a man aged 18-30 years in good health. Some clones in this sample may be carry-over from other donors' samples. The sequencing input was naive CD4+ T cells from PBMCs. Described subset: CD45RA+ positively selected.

In nucleotides, the CDR3 is TGCGCCAGCAGGGGGGACAGGGTAGATACGCAGTATTTT. This encodes CASRGDRVDTQYF. The chain employs TRBV5-1 and TRBJ2-3; TRBD1 aligns across 9 bases. V was clipped by 5 bases and J by 5 bases; unmatched bases: 3. Germline CDR1 is SGHRS and CDR2 is YFSETQ. There are 13 residues in the CDR3.